Listed below are T cell receptor beta chains from one sample, sequenced in a study of cytomegalovirus exposure and HLA in healthy donors. Sequencing was performed with immunoSEQ multiplex PCR; in TCRdb, only in-frame clones are kept and a portion is missing. The profile shows over 150,000 clones, 80% to 90% of them singletons. Sequences were obtained from PBMCs. The receptors come from a woman aged 30 to 39 in good health and CMV-seropositive. The CDR3 runs from the conserved cysteine through the conserved F or W. D genes are given only for firm matches. Some rows have no size entry. The others give once, few or many, or a class for an expanded clone.

- TRBD1 TRBJ1-4 TRBV5-5 CASSPDRGLYEKLFF TGTGCCAGCAGCCCGGACAGGGGCTTATATGAAAAACTGTTTTTT
- TRBD2 TRBJ2-3 TRBV7-6 CASSLASGGSLVSQYF TGTGCCAGCAGCTTAGCTAGCGGGGGGTCTTTGGTGTCGCAGTATTTT
- - TRBJ1-4 TRBV5-4 CASSFQQGRGGKLFF TGTGCCAGCAGCTTTCAACAGGGAAGGGGTGGAAAACTGTTTTTT
- TRBD1 TRBJ1-6 TRBV6-6 CASSVGTASYNSPLHF TGTGCCAGCAGTGTCGGGACAGCCTCCTATAATTCACCCCTCCACTTT
- TRBD2 TRBJ2-1 TRBV7-3 CASSLIVSGGAGEQFF TGTGCCAGCAGCTTAATCGTTAGCGGGGGGGCGGGAGAGCAGTTCTTC
- TRBD1 TRBJ2-3 TRBV29-1 CSAQTGWADTQYF TGCAGCGCCCAGACAGGGTGGGCAGATACGCAGTATTTT
- TRBD2 TRBJ2-1 TRBV5-1 CASSYTGTSGGEQFF TGCGCCAGCAGCTACACCGGGACTAGCGGGGGGGAGCAGTTCTTC
- TRBD1 TRBJ2-6 TRBV30 CAHGTGRTGANVLTF TGTGCCCACGGGACAGGACGAACCGGGGCCAACGTCCTGACTTTC
- TRBD1 TRBJ1-2 TRBV7-2 CASSSPGQTNGYTF TGTGCCAGCAGCTCACCGGGACAGACCAATGGCTACACCTTC
- TRBD1 TRBJ1-1 TRBV7-8 CASSSATGLWDTEAFF TGTGCCAGCAGCTCAGCGACAGGGCTTTGGGACACTGAAGCTTTCTTT
- - TRBJ2-3 TRBV4-1 CASSQVDLAFTDTQYF TGCGCCAGCAGCCAAGTGGACCTAGCTTTCACAGATACGCAGTATTTT
- TRBD1 TRBJ1-1 TRBV30 CAWTSEGTAVNTEAFF TGTGCCTGGACCTCCGAGGGGACAGCTGTGAACACTGAAGCTTTCTTT
once - TRBJ1-1 TRBV7-3 CASSLWTREAFF TGTGCCAGCAGCTTATGGACTCGAGAAGCTTTCTTT
- TRBD2 TRBJ2-2 TRBV5-6 CASSLRGWEGLVGELFF TGTGCCAGCAGCCTTCGGGGATGGGAGGGGCTCGTCGGGGAGCTGTTTTTT
- - TRBJ2-5 TRBV18 CASSPEGETQYF TGTGCCAGCTCACCAGAGGGAGAGACCCAGTACTTC
few TRBD2 TRBJ2-7 TRBV7-2 CASSLVPSGGFYEQYF TGTGCCAGCAGCTTAGTGCCCAGCGGGGGCTTCTACGAGCAGTACTTC
- TRBD2 TRBJ2-3 TRBV27 CASSPLGAGGILTDTQYF TGTGCCAGCAGTCCATTAGGGGCGGGGGGGATTCTCACAGATACGCAGTATTTT
- TRBD2 TRBJ2-7 TRBV7-2 CASSPGGGSPQQYF TGTGCCAGCAGCCCCGGCGGGGGGAGCCCTCAGCAGTACTTC
- - TRBJ1-2 TRBV4-1 CASSQVSQGNYGYTF TGCGCCAGCAGCCAAGTAAGTCAGGGGAACTATGGCTACACCTTC
- - TRBJ2-3 TRBV4-3 CASSQEWPSTDTQYF TGCGCCAGCAGCCAAGAATGGCCGAGCACAGATACGCAGTATTTT
- - TRBJ2-2 TRBV4-3 CASSQDTGYLDTGELFF TGCGCCAGCAGCCAAGATACCGGGTACCTGGACACCGGGGAGCTGTTTTTT
- - TRBJ2-5 TRBV7-9 CASSRRGKEETQYF TGTGCCAGCAGCCGAAGGGGGAAGGAGGAGACCCAGTACTTC
- - TRBJ1-6 TRBV2 CASRLPTEHNSPLHF TGTGCCAGCAGGCTGCCGACAGAGCATAATTCACCCCTCCACTTT
- - TRBJ2-1 TRBV6-1 CASRSHPTYNEQFF TGTGCCAGCCGGTCCCATCCGACTTACAATGAGCAGTTCTTC
- - TRBJ2-2 TRBV4-2 CASSQDTGRGDAGELFF TGTGCCAGCAGCCAAGATACGGGCAGGGGAGATGCCGGGGAGCTGTTTTTT
- - TRBJ2-5 TRBV4-3 CASSQEIWRAYHF TGCGCCAGCAGCCAAGAAATATGGAGAGCCTACCACTTC
- - TRBJ1-1 TRBV5-1 CASSLNRNTEAFF TGCGCCAGCAGCTTGAACAGAAACACTGAAGCTTTCTTT
- - TRBJ2-3 TRBV5-1 CASSLGADSITDTQYF TGCGCCAGCAGCTTGGGAGCGGACAGTATCACAGATACGCAGTATTTT
few TRBD1 TRBJ1-2 TRBV5-1 CASSVDRVGGYTF TGCGCCAGCAGCGTAGACAGGGTAGGAGGCTACACCTTC
few - TRBJ2-4 TRBV6-1 CASTISRENIQYF TGTGCCAGCACTATATCCCGGGAAAACATTCAGTACTTC
few TRBD2 TRBJ2-3 TRBV28 CASSSSPGLADPTDTQYF TGTGCCAGCAGTTCCTCACCAGGACTAGCGGACCCCACAGATACGCAGTATTTT
- - TRBJ1-1 TRBV27 CASSYMGGRDTEAFF TGTGCCAGCAGTTATATGGGGGGGCGGGACACTGAAGCTTTCTTT
- - TRBJ2-7 TRBV5-1 CASSSFGVGAARSSYEQYF TGCGCCAGCAGCTCTTTTGGAGTGGGGGCCGCCCGGAGCTCCTACGAGCAGTACTTC